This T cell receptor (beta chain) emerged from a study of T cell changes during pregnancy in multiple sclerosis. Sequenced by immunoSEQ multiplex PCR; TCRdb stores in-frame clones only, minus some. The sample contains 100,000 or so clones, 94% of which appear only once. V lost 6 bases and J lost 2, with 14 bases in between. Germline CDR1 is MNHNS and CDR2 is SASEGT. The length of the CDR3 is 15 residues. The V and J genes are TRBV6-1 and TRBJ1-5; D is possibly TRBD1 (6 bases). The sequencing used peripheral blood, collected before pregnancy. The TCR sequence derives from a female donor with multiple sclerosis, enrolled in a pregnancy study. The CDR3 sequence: CASSSGGAGNQPQHF. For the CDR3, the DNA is TGTGCCAGCAGCTCGGGGGGGGCGGGCAATCAGCCCCAGCATTTT.